This T cell receptor beta chain was identified in a study of T-cell memory formation after mild COVID-19. Findings and limits, study-wide: The main location of contracting CD4+ clones was CM and EM, and that of contracting CD8+ clones was EMRA.

MiXCR, applied by TCRdb to the 5' RACE reads, yields one record per CDR3 protein. This sample has 300,000 or so distinct CDR3 sequences, with about a sixth found just once. This clonotype showed up just a few times. What it recognizes is unknown. Germline V gene lookup returns CDR1 SEHNR and CDR2 FQNEAQ (reference sequence). The V gene lost 3 bases and the J gene lost 4 bases, with 18 bases spanning the gap. This CDR3 is 16 amino acids long. This rearrangement joins TRBV7-9 to TRBJ1-1; D possibly corresponds to TRBD1 (5 bases). This TCR derives from a man younger than 35 who had mild COVID-19 (a few samples of this study predate the infection). Cell type and time point are not known. The specimen sequenced was PBMCs or a T cell subset sorted from them (not recorded which). The CDR3 nucleotides are TGTGCCAGCAGCTTTTCCTCCTCGGGGGGAGGCACTGAAGCTTTCTTT. This translates into CASSFSSSGGGTEAFF.